This TCR beta chain appears in the sequencing data of a study of blood T cell repertoires in COVID-19. At the level of the study: The United States, Italy and Spain supplied acute and convalescent COVID-19 samples.

In the authors' workflow: Amplification of reference gene primers was used by the study to estimate nucleated cell counts. Profiled with immunoSEQ multiplex PCR; TCRdb holds only in-frame clones, not every one. V and J calls and clone size come straight from that table; D and trimming were deduced from the DNA. The table lists about 310,000 clones, roughly 90% of them singletons, with around 1% in the top ten. This clone was seen a few times. CDR1 and CDR2 from the germline V gene are SGHVS and FQNEAQ. The CDR3 totals 14 residues. The V segment lost 5 bases and the J segment 14 bases; nucleotides outside the gene matches: 9.

The chain employs TRBV7-8 and TRBJ1-6, with 10 positions matching TRBD1. The sequence came from a woman aged 40 to 50 with COVID-19, enrolled during active disease. The sequencing sample was made of peripheral blood. CDR3: CASSARDRGTALHF. CDR3 sequence (DNA): TGTGCCAGCAGCGCCCGGGACAGGGGTACGGCCCTCCACTTT.